A single sample is the source of the 17 T cell receptor beta chains below, sequenced in a study of blood T cell repertoires in COVID-19. Sequencing was performed with immunoSEQ multiplex PCR; in TCRdb, only in-frame clones are kept and a portion is missing. The sample records 150,000 to 200,000 clones, roughly nine tenths being singletons. The sequenced material came from peripheral blood. The receptors originated from a man in his late teens or twenties with acute or convalescent COVID-19.

The chain combines TRBV7-9 with TRBJ2-7; 7 bases match TRBD2. V was clipped by 7 bases and J by 5 bases; unmatched bases: 14. CDR1 SEHNR and CDR2 FQNEAQ come from the germline V gene (reference sequence). CDR3 length equals 15 residues. CDR3 sequence (DNA): TGTGCCAGCACCCCGGGGGAGGGACGAGCCCACGAGCAGTACTTC. This encodes CASTPGEGRAHEQYF.

The V gene is TRBV9, the J gene TRBJ2-2, with unresolved D. Germline loops: CDR1 SGDLS, CDR2 YYNGEE. V was pared by 0 bases and J by 5 bases, with 5 bases between. The CDR3 has 13 amino acids. The CDR3 DNA sequence: TGTGCCAGCAGCGTAGGGCGGACCGGGGAGCTGTTTTTT. This translates into CASSVGRTGELFF.

The chain is built from TRBV7-2 and TRBJ1-2; 7 bases map to TRBD1. CDR1 and CDR2 from the germline V gene are SGHTA and FQGNSA. The length of the CDR3 is 13 residues. V was pared by 5 bases and J by 4 bases, with 4 bases of the junction left unmatched. The CDR3 DNA follows: TGTGCCAGCAGCGCGGGACAGACCTATGGCTACACCTTC. This gives the protein CASSAGQTYGYTF. The whole variable domain, filled in from reference TRBV7-2 and TRBJ1-2, reads GAGVSQSPSNKVTEKGKDVELRCDPISGHTALYWYRQSLGQGLEFLIYFQGNSAPDKSGLPSDRFSAERTGGSVSTLTIQRTQQEDSAVYLCASSAGQTYGYTFGSGTRLTVV.

On this clone: A much larger clone lies a single base off, so this may be a read error. The V call is TRBV24-1, the J call TRBJ2-1, with TRBD2 as a possible D gene (5 bases). Germline CDR1 is KGHDR and CDR2 is SFDVKD. Trimming removed 8 bases at V and 3 bases at J, with 13 bases between. CDR3 length equals 14 residues. The CDR3 nucleotides read TGTGCCACCAATAGGACTGCAGACTACAATGAGCAGTTCTTC. Translation gives CATNRTADYNEQFF.

This chain uses TRBV28 with TRBJ1-4; D is perhaps TRBD1 (6 bases). This CDR3 region has 16 residues. V was clipped by 4 bases and J by 8 bases, with 20 bases between them. In germline, CDR1 is MDHEN, CDR2 SYDVKM. The CDR3 sequence: CASSSATGSEWEKLFF. The DNA for the CDR3 is TGTGCCAGCAGTTCGGCTACAGGGTCGGAATGGGAAAAACTGTTTTTT.

The V gene is TRBV4-2, the J gene TRBJ1-5, with 11 positions matching TRBD1. V shed 0 bases, J shed 2 bases, and the junction held 6 bases outside the gene matches. Per germline, CDR1 LGHNA and CDR2 YNFKEQ. The CDR3 extends over 18 amino acids. CDR3 bases: TGTGCCAGCAGCCAAGATCGGAGGACAGGGGGCGGCAATCAGCCCCAGCATTTT. Its protein product is CASSQDRRTGGGNQPQHF.

The chain joins TRBV28 to TRBJ2-7; 9 bases agree with TRBD1. The CDR3 has 13 residues. Germline CDR1 MDHEN, CDR2 SYDVKM. J was trimmed by 6 bases and V by 3 bases; bases with no gene match: 3. In nucleotides, the CDR3 is TGTGCCAGCAGTTTTGGACAGGGGTTCGAGCAGTACGTC. This encodes CASSFGQGFEQYV.

V gene TRBV19 combines with J gene TRBJ2-1; 11 bases are a match to TRBD2. CDR3 length equals 19 residues. With 5 bases clipped from V and 0 bases from J, the junction kept 12 bases outside the gene matches. Germline CDR1 reads LNHDA; CDR2 reads SQIVND (reference sequence). CDR3 in DNA: TGTGCCAGTAGTCTCGGATCTAGCGGGGGGTCCAGCTCCTACAATGAGCAGTTCTTC. Translating it yields CASSLGSSGGSSSYNEQFF.

The chain carries TRBV7-2 and TRBJ2-3; perhaps TRBD2 as D (7 bases). Trimming took 2 bases from V and 2 from J, leaving 17 bases between them. This CDR3 comprises 17 residues. Germline lookup yields CDR1 SGHTA and CDR2 FQGNSA. CDR3 sequence (DNA): TGTGCCAGCAGCTTACTTAGAGGGGGGGCTTTCACAGATACGCAGTATTTT. Protein sequence: CASSLLRGGAFTDTQYF.

CDR3 in DNA: TGCGCCAGCAGTGAGTCGAAGACGGGGAACACTGAAGCTTTCTTT. This sequence encodes CASSESKTGNTEAFF. The V call is TRBV10-1, the J call TRBJ1-1; D is unresolved. Trimming left V 0 bases short and J 1 base short, with 9 bases between. From germline, CDR1 is WNHNN and CDR2 SYGVQD (reference sequence). This CDR3 region has 15 residues.

This chain uses TRBV19 with TRBJ1-3; no clear D. Germline V gene sequence: CDR1 LNHDA, CDR2 SQIVND (reference sequence). The CDR3 spans 14 residues. Trimming stripped 9 bases from V and 2 bases from J, with 14 bases between. CDR3: CASRAAGTGNTIYF. CDR3 nucleotides: TGTGCCAGCCGGGCGGCGGGAACTGGAAACACCATATATTTT.

The rearrangement links TRBV11-2 to TRBJ2-1, with D maybe TRBD2 (5 bases). V lost 0 bases and J 2 bases, leaving 11 bases between the germline ends. This CDR3 is 16 amino acids long. From germline, CDR1 is SGHAT and CDR2 FQNNGV. The CDR3 region is CASSLDTSPTYNEQFF. The CDR3 region has the DNA TGTGCCAGCAGCTTAGATACTAGTCCTACCTACAATGAGCAGTTCTTC.

The chain is built from TRBV4-1 and TRBJ2-6, with TRBD2 matching over 8 bases. The junction had 7 bases not matched to a gene; V was cut back by 3 bases and J by 0 bases. This CDR3 has 18 residues. Germline assignment: CDR1 MGHRA and CDR2 YSYEKL. The CDR3 sequence: CASSQTGGQLSGANVLTF. CDR3 bases: TGCGCCAGCAGCCAGACGGGGGGGCAGCTCTCTGGGGCCAACGTCCTGACTTTC.

The CDR3 is CASSLAPAVTSYEQYF. In DNA form, the CDR3 reads TGCGCCAGCAGCTTGGCCCCCGCAGTTACCTCCTACGAGCAGTACTTC. The V and J genes are TRBV5-1 and TRBJ2-7, with no clear D. Germline lookup yields CDR1 SGHRS and CDR2 YFSETQ. This CDR3 region has 16 residues. V was pared by 0 bases and J by 0 bases, with 13 bases between. Using reference TRBV5-1 and TRBJ2-7 for the parts outside the CDR3, the full variable domain is KAGVTQTPRYLIKTRGQQVTLSCSPISGHRSVSWYQQTPGQGLQFLFEYFSETQRNKGNFPGRFSGRQFSNSRSEMNVSTLELGDSALYLCASSLAPAVTSYEQYFGPGTRLTVT.

The CDR3 spells CASKPIAGPGDEQFF. Here the CDR3 DNA reads TGTGCCAGTAAACCTATAGCGGGGCCGGGCGATGAGCAGTTCTTC. The V and J genes are TRBV19 and TRBJ2-1, with 8 bases that match TRBD2. V gave up 7 bases and J gave up 8 bases; unmatched junction bases: 13. The CDR3 consists of 15 residues. Germline V gene data show CDR1 as LNHDA and CDR2 as SQIVND (reference sequence).

This clone was seen a single time. The V call is TRBV18, the J call TRBJ2-7; 8 bases line up with TRBD1. The CDR3 is made up of 13 amino acids. V shed 4 bases, J shed 1 base, and the junction held 0 bases outside the gene matches. Per germline, CDR1 KGHSH and CDR2 LQKENI. The CDR3 reads CASSRDRSYEQYF. The CDR3 region has the DNA TGTGCCAGCTCACGGGACAGGTCCTACGAGCAGTACTTC.

The genes are TRBV28 and TRBJ1-2, with TRBD1 matching over 12 bases. CDR3 length: 13 residues. Germline CDR1 and CDR2: MDHEN and SYDVKM. Trimming cost V 5 bases and J 8 bases; bases outside gene matches: 3. CDR3 loop: CASSRDRGLGYTF. CDR3 nucleotides: TGTGCCAGCAGTCGGGACAGGGGGCTGGGCTACACCTTC.